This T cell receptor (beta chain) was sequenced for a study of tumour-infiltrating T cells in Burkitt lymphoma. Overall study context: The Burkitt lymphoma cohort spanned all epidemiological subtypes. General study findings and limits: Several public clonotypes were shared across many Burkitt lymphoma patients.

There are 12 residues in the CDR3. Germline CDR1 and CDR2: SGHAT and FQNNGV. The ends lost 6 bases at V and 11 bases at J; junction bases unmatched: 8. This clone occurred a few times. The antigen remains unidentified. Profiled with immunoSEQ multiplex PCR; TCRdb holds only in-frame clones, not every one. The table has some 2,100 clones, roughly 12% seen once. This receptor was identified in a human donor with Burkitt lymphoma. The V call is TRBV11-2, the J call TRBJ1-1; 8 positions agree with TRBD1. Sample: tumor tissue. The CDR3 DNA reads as TGTGCCAGCAGTCGTGGACAGGGTGGGGCTTTCTTT. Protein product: CASSRGQGGAFF.